This TCR beta chain was retrieved from a study of T cell repertoires in cytomegalovirus infection. CDR1 is DFQATT and CDR2 is SNEGSKA in the germline V gene (reference sequence). V lost 5 bases, J lost 8 bases, and 20 bases lay in between. The length of the CDR3 is 14 residues. TCRdb fed the reads into MiXCR, producing one record per CDR3 protein. This table holds 45,000 to 75,000 distinct CDR3 sequences, 33% found once. As for this clonotype: Its cognate antigen is unknown.

Sequencing was performed on PBMCs, sequenced either directly or after in vitro stimulation (not recorded which). The chain employs TRBV20-1 and TRBJ2-3, with D perhaps matching TRBD2 (5 bases). The TCR sequence derives from a human donor in good health (CMV status not recorded). Some clones in this sample may be carry-over from other donors' samples. The CDR3 sequence is CSAPRGLRGGTQYF. CDR3 coding DNA: TGCAGTGCTCCCCGAGGACTCCGCGGTGGTACGCAGTATTTT.